The next 11 T cell receptor beta chains were all read from a single sample in a study of blood T cell repertoires in COVID-19. Sequencing was performed with immunoSEQ multiplex PCR; in TCRdb, only in-frame clones are kept and a portion is missing. The sample includes about 170,000 clones, around 86% of them seen just once. Sample: peripheral blood. The receptors were gathered from a man aged 65 to 79 with acute or convalescent COVID-19.

As regards this clone: The sample carries other DNA sequences with the same CDR3. The chain recombines TRBV5-1 with TRBJ1-1; TRBD1 aligns across 9 bases. V lost 4 bases, J lost 3 bases, and 4 bases stayed unmatched. Germline CDR1 and CDR2: SGHRS and YFSETQ. CDR3 size: 14 residues. CDR3 sequence (DNA): TGCGCCAGCAGCCTGGGACAGGGATACACTGAAGCTTTCTTT. Amino acid sequence: CASSLGQGYTEAFF.

Turning to this clone: Compared with germline, one end of the junction differs, possibly owing to a read error. The gene calls are TRBV5-6 and TRBJ2-5; perhaps TRBD1 as D (5 bases). CDR1 SGHDT and CDR2 YYEEEE come from the germline V gene. The CDR3 consists of 15 residues. CDR3 coding DNA: TGTGCCAGTAGCTATGGTCAGGGCAGGGAAGAGACCCAGTACTTC. Translation: CASSYGQGREETQYF.

This chain links TRBV28 with TRBJ1-6; TRBD1 agrees at 8 bases. Germline V lookup: CDR1 MDHEN, CDR2 SYDVKM. This CDR3 has 18 amino acids. The ends lost 4 bases at V and 0 bases at J; junction bases unmatched: 8. The CDR3 spells CASSSPGGRGSYNSPLHF. In DNA form, the CDR3 reads TGTGCCAGCAGTTCGCCAGGGGGCCGGGGCTCCTATAATTCACCCCTCCACTTT.

This chain uses TRBV6-1 with TRBJ1-4, with D unclear. Deletions cut 2 bases from V and 8 bases from J, with 12 bases between. Per germline, CDR1 MNHNS and CDR2 SASEGT. The CDR3 totals 14 residues. The DNA of the CDR3 is TGTGCCAGCAGTGAATCGCGGCCTCCAGAAAAACTGTTTTTT. This codes for CASSESRPPEKLFF.

The rearrangement links TRBV9 to TRBJ1-5; D is unclear. The CDR3 consists of 14 residues. The ends were cut back, 0 bases at V and 4 bases at J, with 8 bases in the middle. CDR1 is SGDLS, CDR2 YYNGEE, per germline. Here the CDR3 reads CASSVGTVNQPQHF. The DNA for the CDR3 is TGTGCCAGCAGCGTAGGCACAGTGAATCAGCCCCAGCATTTT. The whole variable domain, filled in from reference TRBV9 and TRBJ1-5, reads DSGVTQTPKHLITATGQRVTLRCSPRSGDLSVYWYQQSLDQGLQFLIQYYNGEERAKGNILERFSAQQFPDLHSELNLSSLELGDSALYFCASSVGTVNQPQHFGDGTRLSIL.

J is TRBJ1-2 and V is TRBV6-2 or TRBV6-3; maybe TRBD1 (5 bases). Germline values: CDR1 MNHEY, CDR2 SVGEGT. The germline V and J ends were trimmed by 5 bases and 9 bases, with 22 bases remaining between them. The length of the CDR3 is 15 residues. The CDR3 region is CASSLPRGTEISYTF. DNA for the CDR3: TGTGCCAGCAGTCTTCCTCGGGGGACTGAAATTAGCTACACCTTC.

The genes are TRBV28 and TRBJ1-2; D gene ambiguous. The CDR3 runs to 13 residues. Germline CDR1 is MDHEN and CDR2 is SYDVKM. Trimming cost V 7 bases and J 8 bases, with 17 bases left between them. CDR3 DNA sequence: TGTGCCAGCAACCCCGCGGCAGGAGGAGGCTACACCTTC. Residues: CASNPAAGGGYTF.

This clone was recorded only once. The chain employs TRBV6-2 or TRBV6-3 and TRBJ2-3; TRBD2 matches 10 bases. J lost 5 bases, V lost 3 bases, and 8 bases had no gene match. This CDR3 has 16 amino acids. CDR1 and CDR2 from the germline V gene are MNHEY and SVGEGT. The DNA of the CDR3 is TGTGCCAGCAGTTATGGAGGGCTAGCGGGGGAAGATACGCAGTATTTT. It codes for CASSYGGLAGEDTQYF.

The V call is TRBV12-3 or TRBV12-4, the J call TRBJ1-6, with D hard to call. The CDR3 has 13 amino acids. V dropped 4 bases and J dropped 6 bases, with 7 bases sitting between them. The CDR3 DNA reads TGTGCCAGCAGTTCGGCGGCTAATTCACCCCTCCACTTT. Translating gives CASSSAANSPLHF.

This chain connects TRBV2 to TRBJ2-7; D is ambiguous. Germline assignment: CDR1 SNHLY and CDR2 FYNNEI. V was trimmed by 5 bases and J by 2 bases, leaving 13 bases between them. The CDR3 is 14 amino acids. As DNA, the CDR3 is TGTGCCAGCAGTCCCTTCGACACCGCCTACGAGCAGTACTTC. It encodes CASSPFDTAYEQYF. The full variable domain, its missing parts supplied by reference TRBV2 and TRBJ2-7, is EPEVTQTPSHQVTQMGQEVILRCVPISNHLYFYWYRQILGQKVEFLVSFYNNEISEKSEIFDDQFSVERPDGSNFTLKIRSTKLEDSAMYFCASSPFDTAYEQYFGPGTRLTVT.

The chain joins TRBV19 to TRBJ1-5, with unresolved D. V was cut by 5 bases and J by 7 bases, with 12 bases left in between. The V gene's germline CDR1 is LNHDA and CDR2 SQIVND (reference sequence). CDR3 length: 13 amino acids. The CDR3 spells CASSPTREQPQHF. DNA of the CDR3: TGTGCCAGTAGTCCCACTCGGGAGCAGCCCCAGCATTTT.